This record looks at one T cell receptor (beta chain) sequence and its context. Per the germline V gene, CDR1 is LNHDA and CDR2 is SQIVND (reference sequence). This CDR3 comprises 13 residues. V was pared by 5 bases and J by 6 bases, with 3 bases of the junction left unmatched. These data originate in a study of PD-L1 blockade in urothelial cancer. In the study overall: T cells numbered a median of around 150,000 in the blood samples.

Here immunoSEQ multiplex PCR was the method, and the copy in TCRdb shows in-frame clones only, minus some. This sample has tens of thousands of clones, with about 83% found just once. Time point noted: pretreatment peripheral blood. This TCR came from an older woman with urothelial cancer. Sample: PBMCs, taken around atezolizumab (anti-PD-L1) treatment. The chain recombines TRBV19 with TRBJ1-5, with 8 bases aligning to TRBD1. The CDR3 nucleotides are TGTGCCAGTAGTCAGGGGGCAGTTCAGCCCCAGCATTTT. Its translation: CASSQGAVQPQHF. The variable domain in full, completed from reference TRBV19 and TRBJ1-5, reads DGGITQSPKYLFRKEGQNVTLSCEQNLNHDAMYWYRQDPGQGLRLIYYSQIVNDFQKGDIAEGYSVSREKKESFPLTVTSAQKNPTAFYLCASSQGAVQPQHFGDGTRLSIL.